These 23 T cell receptor beta chains were all obtained from the same sample, sequenced in a study of Tregs in tolerant kidney transplant recipients. Measured with immunoSEQ multiplex PCR; TCRdb has only the in-frame clones, and not every one. The sample contains roughly 17,000 clones, roughly four fifths of which appear only once. Sequencing was done on a sample of Tregs from blood. Source of these receptors: a human donor in good health.

This sequence joins TRBV6-1 and TRBJ2-3, with TRBD2 matching 9 bases. The CDR3 loop spans 15 amino acids. After removal of 6 bases from V and 2 bases from J, the junction contained 6 bases not matched to a gene. Germline lookup yields CDR1 MNHNS and CDR2 SASEGT. The CDR3 spells CASRSGGRPTDTQYF. In nucleotides, the CDR3 is TGTGCCAGCAGGAGCGGGGGGCGACCCACAGATACGCAGTATTTT.

The chain has TRBV10-3 and TRBJ2-4; tentatively, D is TRBD2 (7 bases). The ends were cut back, 0 bases at V and 3 bases at J, with 21 bases in the middle. The CDR3 length is 19 residues. Germline V gene data show CDR1 as ENHRY and CDR2 as SYGVKD. This CDR3 reads CAISESRGGRSGGKNIQYF. The CDR3 bases are TGTGCCATCAGTGAGTCGAGGGGGGGCCGATCAGGCGGCAAAAACATTCAGTACTTC.

The chain combines TRBV30 with TRBJ1-2; no firm D call. The germline CDR1 and CDR2 sequences are GTSNPN and SVGIG (reference sequence). The CDR3 contains 15 residues. V was clipped by 3 bases and J by 5 bases, with 19 bases between them. The CDR3 sequence: CAWRRLGLERYGYTF. The CDR3 DNA is TGTGCCTGGAGGAGGCTTGGTCTGGAGAGGTATGGCTACACCTTC.

This rearrangement joins TRBV21-1 to TRBJ2-7; the listed D gene, TRBD1, was not tested against the DNA. TRBV21-1 is designated a pseudogene. The CDR3 has 17 amino acids. This CDR3 is CASSTPDPPGCGYEQYF. The CDR3 coding sequence is TGTGCCAGCAGCACACCCGATCCCCCAGGGTGTGGGTACGAGCAGTACTTC.

This chain uses TRBV27 with TRBJ2-2, with D possibly being TRBD2 (5 bases). This CDR3 is 13 amino acids long. Germline CDR1 and CDR2: MNHEY and SMNVEV (reference sequence). The ends were cut back, 10 bases at V and 6 bases at J, with 15 bases in the middle. In nucleotides, the CDR3 is TGTGCCACCTATACAGAGAGGGCCGGGGAGCTGTTTTTT. Protein sequence: CATYTERAGELFF.

The CDR3 here is CATSREWETQYF. For the CDR3, the DNA is TGTGCCACCAGCAGAGAATGGGAGACCCAGTACTTC. The chain uses TRBV15 and TRBJ2-5, with D unresolved. From germline, CDR1 is LNHNV and CDR2 YYDKDF (reference sequence). This CDR3 spans 12 amino acids. V was pared by 0 bases and J by 5 bases, with 4 bases between.

The chain couples TRBV11-2 to TRBJ2-7; D is perhaps TRBD2 (6 bases). Between the trimmed V and J ends, which lost 6 bases and 4 bases, there was a span of 16 bases. This CDR3 is 14 amino acids long. Germline values: CDR1 SGHAT, CDR2 FQNNGV. In DNA, the CDR3 is TGTGCCAGCAGTCCAAGCGGGCAAGGGTACGAGCAGTACTTC. Protein product: CASSPSGQGYEQYF.

The chain joins TRBV7-2 to TRBJ1-1; perhaps TRBD1 as D (5 bases). Germline assignment: CDR1 SGHTA and CDR2 FQGNSA. The length of the CDR3 is 14 residues. Trimming removed 4 bases at V and 4 bases at J, with 13 bases between. The CDR3 protein is CASSYFRVGTEAFF. The CDR3 DNA sequence: TGTGCCAGCAGCTACTTCAGGGTTGGCACTGAAGCTTTCTTT.

The chain recombines TRBV11-2 with TRBJ2-2; D remains ambiguous. The CDR3 consists of 14 residues. Per the germline V gene, CDR1 is SGHAT and CDR2 is FQNNGV. The V end was cut by 2 bases, the J end by 4 bases, with 8 bases between. The CDR3 here is CASSLRRFTGELFF. The CDR3 coding sequence is TGTGCCAGCAGCTTAAGGCGGTTCACCGGGGAGCTGTTTTTT. The full variable domain, completed using reference TRBV11-2 and TRBJ2-2, is EAGVAQSPRYKIIEKRQSVAFWCNPISGHATLYWYQQILGQGPKLLIQFQNNGVVDDSQLPKDRFSAERLKGVDSTLKIQPAKLEDSAVYLCASSLRRFTGELFFGEGSRLTVL.

The gene calls are TRBV6-6 and TRBJ1-1; TRBD1 agrees at 7 bases. This CDR3 is built from 16 residues. The V segment lost 0 bases and the J segment 2 bases; nucleotides outside the gene matches: 6. Germline CDR1 MNHNY, CDR2 SVGAGI (reference sequence). CDR3 nucleotide sequence: TGTGCCAGCAGTTACTCGGAGGGGGCTGGAAACACTGAAGCTTTCTTT. Residues: CASSYSEGAGNTEAFF.

The V gene is TRBV7-2, the J gene TRBJ1-5; TRBD1 aligns across 7 bases. Germline lookup yields CDR1 SGHTA and CDR2 FQGNSA. V gave up 4 bases and J gave up 6 bases; unmatched junction bases: 3. The CDR3 totals 13 residues. CDR3 loop: CASSYRGIQPQHF. The CDR3 bases are TGTGCCAGCAGCTACAGGGGAATTCAGCCCCAGCATTTT.

This clone was counted between two and nine times. The chain couples TRBV7-2 to TRBJ2-2; D is ambiguous. Trimming left V 5 bases short and J 4 bases short, with 8 bases between. There are 13 residues in the CDR3. Germline CDR1 reads SGHTA; CDR2 reads FQGNSA. For the CDR3, the DNA is TGTGCCAGCAGCGAAGTAATCACCGGGGAGCTGTTTTTT. It yields the protein CASSEVITGELFF.

The chain carries TRBV5-1 and TRBJ2-7; 9 bases are a match to TRBD2. There are 16 residues in the CDR3. Germline V gene data show CDR1 as SGHRS and CDR2 as YFSETQ. Trimming took 0 bases from V and 6 from J; bases not matched to a gene: 10. For the CDR3, the DNA is TGCGCCAGCAGCTTGGCCGGCGGGACTAGCCCCTCCGAGCAGTACTTC. Amino acids: CASSLAGGTSPSEQYF.

With regard to this clone: The germline gene is not matched at one end of the junction; a read error may be the cause. The chain recombines TRBV6-5 with TRBJ2-1; 9 nucleotides line up with TRBD1. This CDR3 region has 12 residues. The germline V gene encodes CDR1 MNHEY and CDR2 SVGAGI. CDR3 nucleotide sequence: TGTGCCAGCAGTTCCCTAACAGGGGGCTCTATCTTC. This encodes CASSSLTGGSIF.

By share, this clone counts as medium-sized. V and J are TRBV5-4 and TRBJ2-3, with 7 positions matching TRBD1. Germline trimming cut 3 bases from V and 7 bases from J; bases unmatched to any gene: 8. From germline, CDR1 is SGHNT and CDR2 YYREEE (reference sequence). CDR3 length: 14 residues. The CDR3 loop is CASSYAQGQHTQYF. CDR3 coding DNA: TGTGCCAGCAGCTATGCACAGGGGCAGCATACGCAGTATTTT.

This rearrangement joins TRBV28 to TRBJ2-3, with D possibly matching TRBD2 (5 bases). The germline V gene encodes CDR1 MDHEN and CDR2 SYDVKM. The CDR3 covers 15 residues. Trimming took off 6 bases at V and 2 bases at J, with 15 bases between the two ends. CDR3 loop: CASSHARTHTDTQYF. CDR3 DNA: TGTGCCAGCAGCCACGCCCGGACTCACACAGATACGCAGTATTTT.

This rearrangement joins TRBV7-2 to TRBJ2-1; D is unresolved. Germline V gene sequence: CDR1 SGHTA, CDR2 FQGNSA. The CDR3 runs to 16 residues. The V end was cut by 2 bases, the J end by 0 bases, with 11 bases between. CDR3 residues: CASSLSESPSYNEQFF. The CDR3 DNA follows: TGTGCCAGCAGCTTATCCGAGTCCCCCTCCTACAATGAGCAGTTCTTC.

This sequence joins TRBV5-4 and TRBJ2-3, with D perhaps given as TRBD1 or TRBD2 (5 bases each). The germline V gene encodes CDR1 SGHNT and CDR2 YYREEE (reference sequence). The ends were cut back, 0 bases at V and 6 bases at J, with 11 bases in the middle. The CDR3 consists of 14 residues. The CDR3 DNA is TGTGCCAGCAGCTTGGGGGCCGGGACGGATACGCAGTATTTT. Protein product: CASSLGAGTDTQYF. The variable domain in full, completed from reference TRBV5-4 and TRBJ2-3, reads ETGVTQSPTHLIKTRGQQVTLRCSSQSGHNTVSWYQQALGQGPQFIFQYYREEENGRGNFPPRFSGLQFPNYSSELNVNALELDDSALYLCASSLGAGTDTQYFGPGTRLTVL.

This CDR3 is CASSLAAVDTDTQYF. The CDR3 bases are TGCGCCAGCAGCTTAGCAGCGGTGGACACAGATACGCAGTATTTT. The rearrangement uses TRBV5-1 and TRBJ2-3, with D perhaps matching TRBD2 (5 bases). With 2 bases removed from V and 2 bases from J, the gap between germline ends came to 12 bases. The CDR3 extends over 15 amino acids. The V gene's germline CDR1 is SGHRS and CDR2 YFSETQ.

The chain uses TRBV11-3 and TRBJ2-1; TRBD1 agrees at 7 bases. This CDR3 comprises 15 residues. Per the germline V gene, CDR1 is SGHNT and CDR2 is YENEEA. V shed 5 bases, J shed 9 bases, and the junction held 13 bases outside the gene matches. The CDR3 loop reads CASSPQGQRQGEQFF. The CDR3 DNA is TGTGCCAGCAGCCCCCAGGGACAGAGGCAGGGTGAGCAGTTCTTC.

The chain is built from TRBV2 and TRBJ1-3, with D hard to call. Germline V lookup: CDR1 SNHLY, CDR2 FYNNEI. The CDR3 covers 12 residues. Trimming removed 5 bases from V and 0 bases from J, with 2 bases in between. DNA for the CDR3: TGTGCCAGCAGTTTCTCTGGAAACACCATATATTTT. This encodes CASSFSGNTIYF.

The rearrangement uses TRBV7-2 and TRBJ2-7; the match to TRBD2 covers 10 bases. Germline CDR1 SGHTA, CDR2 FQGNSA. This CDR3 region has 14 residues. Losses at the gene ends were 7 bases for V and 5 bases for J; bases not matched to a gene: 8. This CDR3 is CASTRLAGMDEQYF. The CDR3 DNA reads TGTGCCAGCACCCGACTAGCGGGTATGGACGAGCAGTACTTC. Together with reference TRBV7-2 and TRBJ2-7, the CDR3 gives the full variable domain: GAGVSQSPSNKVTEKGKDVELRCDPISGHTALYWYRQSLGQGLEFLIYFQGNSAPDKSGLPSDRFSAERTGGSVSTLTIQRTQQEDSAVYLCASTRLAGMDEQYFGPGTRLTVT.

This chain links TRBV19 with TRBJ1-2; D remains ambiguous. The V end was cut by 3 bases, the J end by 3 bases, with 11 bases between. CDR1 is LNHDA and CDR2 is SQIVND in the germline V gene (reference sequence). The CDR3 is made up of 14 amino acids. CDR3: CASSIFITDYGYTF. CDR3 bases: TGTGCCAGTAGTATTTTCATAACGGACTATGGCTACACCTTC.